This T cell receptor beta chain was sequenced during a study of blood T cell repertoires in COVID-19. Looking at the study overall: Samples taken during acute and convalescent COVID-19 were collected in the United States, Italy and Spain.

The CDR3 has 16 residues. Germline V lookup: CDR1 SGHRS, CDR2 YFSETQ. V was clipped by 0 bases and J by 5 bases, with 17 bases between them. How the authors handled the data: Estimation of nucleated cell counts relied on the amplification of reference gene primers. Sequenced by immunoSEQ multiplex PCR; TCRdb stores in-frame clones only, minus some. That table is the source of V, J and clone size, and D and trimming were worked out from the DNA. Here the sample spans over 350,000 clones, around nine tenths being singletons. The chain has TRBV5-1 and TRBJ2-5, with D possibly matching TRBD2 (5 bases). The sequence came from a woman aged 45-65 years who had recovered from COVID-19. The sample consisted of PBMCs or T cells enriched from blood (not recorded which). CDR3 sequence (DNA): TGCGCCAGCAGCTTGGCCTCATCCAATACGGGGGAGACCCAGTACTTC. Encoded protein: CASSLASSNTGETQYF.